This is a list of T cell receptor beta chains from one sample in a study of glioma-infiltrating T cells after dendritic cell vaccination. Some clones are missing from TCRdb's copy, which holds only in-frame ones; the method was immunoSEQ multiplex PCR. Among about 91,000 clones listed, roughly 77% were seen once. Sequenced material: blood, taken after dendritic cell vaccination. Source of these receptors: a human donor with glioblastoma. CDR3s include the opening cysteine and the closing phenylalanine or tryptophan. D genes are given only for firm matches. Clone sizes are given selectively: once, few, many, or a class where the clone is expanded.

D: -; J: TRBJ1-1; size: few; V: TRBV21-1; CDR3: CASSMKGKNTEAFF; DNA: TGTGCCAGCAGCATGAAGGGGAAGAACACTGAAGCTTTCTTT
D: TRBD1; J: TRBJ1-2; size: -; V: TRBV27; CDR3: CASSRGPNYGYTF; DNA: TGTGCCAGCAGTAGGGGGCCCAACTATGGCTACACCTTC
D: -; J: TRBJ2-5; size: -; V: TRBV18; CDR3: CASREETQYF; DNA: TGTGCCAGCCGTGAGGAGACCCAGTACTTC
D: TRBD1; J: TRBJ2-3; size: -; V: TRBV5-1; CDR3: CASSLQGQTTDTQYF; DNA: TGCGCCAGCAGCCTACAGGGACAGACCACAGATACGCAGTATTTT
D: -; J: TRBJ2-2; size: -; V: TRBV6-1; CDR3: CASSEQVRGELFF; DNA: TGTGCCAGCAGTGAGCAGGTCAGGGGGGAGCTGTTTTTT
D: -; J: TRBJ1-3; size: -; V: TRBV9; CDR3: CASSAETWDSETGNTIYF; DNA: TGTGCCAGCAGCGCCGAGACTTGGGACTCGGAGACTGGAAACACCATATATTTT
D: -; J: TRBJ1-5; size: -; V: TRBV29-1; CDR3: CSVTTGSNQPQHF; DNA: TGCAGCGTTACAACAGGTAGCAATCAGCCCCAGCATTTT
D: TRBD2; J: TRBJ2-3; size: -; V: TRBV7-2; CDR3: CASRQAGGTDTQYF; DNA: TGTGCCAGCAGACAAGCGGGGGGTACAGATACGCAGTATTTT
D: TRBD2; J: TRBJ2-1; size: -; V: TRBV28; CDR3: CASSLPGLASNEQFF; DNA: TGTGCCAGCAGCCTCCCGGGACTAGCGTCGAATGAGCAGTTCTTC
D: -; J: TRBJ1-2; size: -; V: TRBV5-4; CDR3: CASSLGQGGGYTF; DNA: TGTGCCAGCAGCTTGGGGCAGGGAGGTGGCTACACCTTC
D: -; J: TRBJ1-2; size: -; V: TRBV15; CDR3: CATSTSLQAIGGYTF; DNA: TGTGCCACCAGCACTTCACTACAGGCGATTGGAGGCTACACCTTC
D: TRBD1; J: TRBJ2-3; size: -; V: TRBV5-8; CDR3: CASSRDRGKDMQYF; DNA: TGTGCCAGCAGTCGGGACAGGGGAAAGGATATGCAGTATTTT
D: TRBD2; J: TRBJ2-4; size: -; V: TRBV9; CDR3: CASSVGVTSGGAKLAKNIQYF; DNA: TGTGCCAGCAGCGTAGGGGTGACTAGCGGGGGGGCAAAGTTAGCCAAAAACATTCAGTACTTC
D: -; J: TRBJ1-6; size: -; V: TRBV4-1; CDR3: CASSQVGSPLHF; DNA: TGCGCCAGCAGCCAAGTTGGCTCACCCCTCCACTTT
D: TRBD2; J: TRBJ2-5; size: -; V: TRBV10-1; CDR3: CASSEDRREVQTQYF; DNA: TGCGCCAGCAGTGAGGATAGGCGGGAGGTGCAGACCCAGTACTTC
D: -; J: TRBJ2-1; size: -; V: TRBV7-2; CDR3: CASGKRRVYNEQFF; DNA: TGTGCCAGCGGAAAAAGGAGGGTTTACAATGAGCAGTTCTTC
D: TRBD1; J: TRBJ1-2; size: -; V: TRBV7-9; CDR3: CASSLGQGALGWGYTF; DNA: TGTGCCAGCAGCTTAGGCCAGGGGGCGCTTGGCTGGGGCTACACCTTC
D: TRBD1; J: TRBJ2-7; size: -; V: TRBV7-8; CDR3: CASSTGTGRSYEQYF; DNA: TGTGCCAGCAGCACTGGGACAGGGCGGTCCTACGAGCAGTACTTC
D: -; J: TRBJ1-3; size: -; V: TRBV18; CDR3: CASSPPAGAPGNTIYF; DNA: TGTGCCAGCTCACCACCAGCAGGGGCCCCTGGAAACACCATATATTTT
D: TRBD1; J: TRBJ2-1; size: -; V: TRBV12-5; CDR3: CASQGDAYNEQFF; DNA: TGTGCTAGCCAGGGGGACGCCTACAATGAGCAGTTCTTC
D: -; J: TRBJ1-5; size: few; V: TRBV6-5; CDR3: CASSYGPAPNQPQHF; DNA: TGTGCCAGCAGTTACGGGCCAGCTCCTAATCAGCCCCAGCATTTT
D: -; J: TRBJ2-1; size: -; V: TRBV30; CDR3: CAWNLGGRNEQFF; DNA: TGTGCCTGGAATCTGGGGGGGCGGAATGAGCAGTTCTTC
D: TRBD2; J: TRBJ2-2; size: -; V: TRBV7-3; CDR3: CASSPLAGERAGELFF; DNA: TGTGCCAGCAGCCCACTAGCGGGAGAACGGGCCGGGGAGCTGTTTTTT
D: -; J: TRBJ2-3; size: -; V: TRBV10-3; CDR3: CAISPVTSTDTQYF; DNA: TGTGCCATCTCCCCGGTGACTAGCACAGATACGCAGTATTTT
D: -; J: TRBJ2-1; size: once; V: TRBV5-1; CDR3: CASSSGQEGNEQFF; DNA: TGCGCCAGCAGCTCTGGACAGGAGGGCAATGAGCAGTTCTTC
D: -; J: TRBJ1-3; size: -; V: TRBV27; CDR3: CASSLRQVTSGNTIYF; DNA: TGTGCCAGCAGTTTACGCCAGGTAACATCTGGAAACACCATATATTTT
D: TRBD1; J: TRBJ2-5; size: once; V: TRBV9; CDR3: CASSVGRGRETQYF; DNA: TGTGCCAGCAGCGTAGGCAGGGGGCGAGAGACCCAGTACTTC
D: -; J: TRBJ2-1; size: -; V: TRBV5-4; CDR3: CASSLSPYLDEQFF; DNA: TGTGCCAGCAGCTTGAGCCCGTACTTGGATGAGCAGTTCTTC
D: -; J: TRBJ1-3; size: few; V: TRBV27; CDR3: CASMRISGNTIYF; DNA: TGTGCCAGCATGCGGATTTCTGGAAACACCATATATTTT
D: -; J: TRBJ1-5; size: few; V: TRBV27; CDR3: CASSGGFLGPQHF; DNA: TGTGCCAGCTCCGGGGGGTTCTTGGGGCCCCAGCATTTT
D: TRBD1; J: TRBJ1-1; size: -; V: TRBV20-1; CDR3: CSPTRTGEAFF; DNA: TGCAGTCCCACTCGGACAGGTGAAGCTTTCTTT
D: -; J: TRBJ2-4; size: -; V: TRBV13; CDR3: CASSLNTAKNIQYF; DNA: TGTGCCAGCAGCTTAAACACGGCCAAAAACATTCAGTACTTC
D: -; J: TRBJ2-2; size: -; V: TRBV7-9; CDR3: CASSLDRTNTGELFF; DNA: TGTGCCAGCAGCTTAGACAGGACGAACACCGGGGAGCTGTTTTTT
D: -; J: TRBJ2-2; size: -; V: TRBV18; CDR3: CASSPPGRSGELFF; DNA: TGTGCCAGCTCCCCACCGGGCAGGTCCGGGGAGCTGTTTTTT
D: -; J: TRBJ2-7; size: -; V: TRBV25-1; CDR3: CASSAPKGLEQYF; DNA: TGTGCCAGCAGTGCCCCCAAGGGGCTCGAGCAGTACTTC
D: -; J: TRBJ2-1; size: -; V: TRBV25-1; CDR3: CASSAGLARVGEQFF; DNA: TGTGCCAGCAGTGCCGGACTGGCGCGGGTCGGTGAGCAGTTCTTC
D: TRBD1; J: TRBJ2-1; size: few; V: TRBV19; CDR3: CASSIAGQGEANEQFF; DNA: TGTGCCAGTAGTATAGCGGGACAGGGGGAGGCTAATGAGCAGTTCTTC
D: TRBD1; J: TRBJ1-4; size: -; V: TRBV25-1; CDR3: CASSELGTGVEKLFF; DNA: TGTGCCAGCAGTGAATTAGGGACAGGGGTTGAAAAACTGTTTTTT
D: -; J: TRBJ1-2; size: -; V: TRBV6-1; CDR3: CASSPGAGYTF; DNA: TGTGCCAGCAGTCCAGGGGCTGGCTACACCTTC
D: TRBD1; J: TRBJ2-7; size: -; V: TRBV14; CDR3: CASSHRSTGNYEQYF; DNA: TGTGCCAGCAGCCACCGCTCGACAGGGAACTACGAGCAGTACTTC
D: TRBD1; J: TRBJ1-1; size: -; V: TRBV18; CDR3: CASSPDRDVEAFF; DNA: TGTGCCAGCTCACCCGACAGGGACGTTGAAGCTTTCTTT
D: -; J: TRBJ1-3; size: -; V: TRBV4-2; CDR3: CASSHPSGGLGNTIYF; DNA: TGTGCCAGCAGCCACCCCAGCGGGGGGCTTGGAAACACCATATATTTT
D: -; J: TRBJ2-7; size: -; V: TRBV5-1; CDR3: CASSLPSYEQYF; DNA: TGCGCCAGCAGCTTGCCATCCTACGAGCAGTACTTC
D: TRBD2; J: TRBJ2-3; size: -; V: TRBV9; CDR3: CASSAAGLLTDTQYF; DNA: TGTGCCAGCAGCGCCGCGGGACTACTAACAGATACGCAGTATTTT
D: TRBD1; J: TRBJ2-3; size: -; V: TRBV5-1; CDR3: CASSLEPGQSASTDTQYF; DNA: TGCGCCAGCAGCTTGGAACCGGGACAGAGTGCTAGCACAGATACGCAGTATTTT
D: TRBD1; J: TRBJ1-3; size: -; V: TRBV19; CDR3: CASVGQGEQKEGSGNTIYF; DNA: TGTGCCAGCGTCGGACAGGGGGAGCAAAAAGAGGGCTCTGGAAACACCATATATTTT
D: -; J: TRBJ2-3; size: -; V: TRBV27; CDR3: CASSLRRGGADTQYF; DNA: TGTGCCAGCAGTTTAAGGCGGGGAGGCGCAGATACGCAGTATTTT
D: TRBD2; J: TRBJ2-5; size: -; V: TRBV15; CDR3: CATSREEGAGGGETQYF; DNA: TGTGCCACCAGCAGAGAGGAGGGAGCGGGGGGCGGGGAGACCCAGTACTTC
D: -; J: TRBJ2-6; size: -; V: TRBV30; CDR3: CALGAAPISGANVLTF; DNA: TGTGCTTTGGGAGCGGCCCCAATCTCTGGGGCCAACGTCCTGACTTTC
D: TRBD2; J: TRBJ2-3; size: -; V: TRBV6-1; CDR3: CASRLAGGGTDTQYF; DNA: TGTGCCAGCAGACTAGCGGGAGGCGGCACAGATACGCAGTATTTT
D: TRBD2; J: TRBJ2-3; size: -; V: TRBV6-4; CDR3: CASSSGGADTQYF; DNA: TGTGCCAGCAGTAGCGGGGGGGCAGATACGCAGTATTTT
D: TRBD1; J: TRBJ1-4; size: -; V: TRBV11-2; CDR3: CASSLVGTGGLGNEKLFF; DNA: TGTGCCAGCAGCTTAGTTGGGACAGGGGGCTTGGGGAATGAAAAACTGTTTTTT
D: -; J: TRBJ1-5; size: -; V: TRBV9; CDR3: CASSPTGDSSNQPQHF; DNA: TGTGCCAGCAGTCCAACTGGAGACAGTAGCAATCAGCCCCAGCATTTT
D: TRBD2; J: TRBJ2-5; size: few; V: TRBV19; CDR3: CASSPPRGGETQYF; DNA: TGTGCCAGTAGTCCCCCTCGGGGGGGGGAGACCCAGTACTTC
D: -; J: TRBJ1-3; size: -; V: TRBV9; CDR3: CASSVEEGKFGNTIYF; DNA: TGTGCCAGCAGCGTAGAGGAGGGGAAGTTTGGAAACACCATATATTTT